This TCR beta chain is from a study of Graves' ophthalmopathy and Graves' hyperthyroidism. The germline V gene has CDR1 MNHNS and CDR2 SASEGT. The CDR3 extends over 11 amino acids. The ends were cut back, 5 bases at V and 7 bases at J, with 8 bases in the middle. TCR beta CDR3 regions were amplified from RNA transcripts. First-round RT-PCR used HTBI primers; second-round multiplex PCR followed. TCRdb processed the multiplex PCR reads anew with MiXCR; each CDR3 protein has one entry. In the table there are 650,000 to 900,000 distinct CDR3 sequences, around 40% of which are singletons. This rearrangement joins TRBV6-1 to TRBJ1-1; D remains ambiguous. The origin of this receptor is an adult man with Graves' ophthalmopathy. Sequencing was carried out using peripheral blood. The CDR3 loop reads CASSLSSEAFF. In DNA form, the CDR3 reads TGTGCCAGCAGTTTAAGCAGTGAAGCTTTCTTT.